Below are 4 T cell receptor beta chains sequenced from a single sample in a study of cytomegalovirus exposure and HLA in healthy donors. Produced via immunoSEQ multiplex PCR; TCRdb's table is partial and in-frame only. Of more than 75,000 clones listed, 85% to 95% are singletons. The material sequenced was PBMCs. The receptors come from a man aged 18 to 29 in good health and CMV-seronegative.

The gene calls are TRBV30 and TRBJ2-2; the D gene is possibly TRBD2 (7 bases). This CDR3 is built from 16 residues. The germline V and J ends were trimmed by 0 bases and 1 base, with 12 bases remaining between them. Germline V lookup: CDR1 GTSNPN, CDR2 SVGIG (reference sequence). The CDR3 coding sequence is TGTGCCTGGAGTGTCGGCGGGGGCGGGAACACCGGGGAGCTGTTTTTT. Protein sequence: CAWSVGGGGNTGELFF.

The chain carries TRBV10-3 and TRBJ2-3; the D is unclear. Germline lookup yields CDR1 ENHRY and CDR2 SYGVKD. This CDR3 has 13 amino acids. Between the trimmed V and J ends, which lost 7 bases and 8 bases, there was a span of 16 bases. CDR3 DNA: TGTGCCATCACTCCCTCAGGTTTCGGTACGCAGTATTTT. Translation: CAITPSGFGTQYF.

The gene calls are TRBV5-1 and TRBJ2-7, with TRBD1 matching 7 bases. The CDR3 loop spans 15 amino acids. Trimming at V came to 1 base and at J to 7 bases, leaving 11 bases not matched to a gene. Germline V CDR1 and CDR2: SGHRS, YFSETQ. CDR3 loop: CASSLIGYRGQEQYF. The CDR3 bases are TGCGCCAGCAGCTTGATAGGATACAGGGGTCAAGAGCAGTACTTC.

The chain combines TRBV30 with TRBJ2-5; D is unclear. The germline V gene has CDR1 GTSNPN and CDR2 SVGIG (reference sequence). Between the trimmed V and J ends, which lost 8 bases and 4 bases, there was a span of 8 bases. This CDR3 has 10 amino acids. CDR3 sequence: CAGGLETQYF. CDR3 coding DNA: TGTGCCGGCGGTCTAGAGACCCAGTACTTC.